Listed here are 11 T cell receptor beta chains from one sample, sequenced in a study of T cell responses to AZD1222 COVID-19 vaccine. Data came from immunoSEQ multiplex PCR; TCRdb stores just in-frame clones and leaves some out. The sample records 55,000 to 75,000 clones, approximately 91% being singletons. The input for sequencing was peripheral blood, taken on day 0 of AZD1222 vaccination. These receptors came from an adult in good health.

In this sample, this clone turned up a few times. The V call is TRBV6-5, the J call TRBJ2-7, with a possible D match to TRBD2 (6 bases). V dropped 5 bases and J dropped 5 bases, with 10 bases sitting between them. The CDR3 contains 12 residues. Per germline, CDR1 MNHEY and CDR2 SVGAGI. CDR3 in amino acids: CASSKTRNEQYF. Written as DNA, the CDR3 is TGTGCCAGCAGTAAGACTAGAAACGAGCAGTACTTC.

Written as DNA, the CDR3 is TGTGCCAGCAGTTTATTCATCAGGGGAGGGCACACTGAAGCTTTCTTT. Residues: CASSLFIRGGHTEAFF. The V call is TRBV28, the J call TRBJ1-1; a weak D match, TRBD1 (6 bases). The CDR3 is 16 residues long. CDR1 and CDR2 from the germline V gene are MDHEN and SYDVKM. The V end lost 1 base, the J end lost 3 bases, and 15 bases lay between the germline ends. Combining the CDR3 with reference TRBV28 and TRBJ1-1 gives the whole variable domain DVKVTQSSRYLVKRTGEKVFLECVQDMDHENMFWYRQDPGLGLRLIYFSYDVKMKEKGDIPEGYSVSREKKERFSLILESASTNQTSMYLCASSLFIRGGHTEAFFGQGTRLTVV.

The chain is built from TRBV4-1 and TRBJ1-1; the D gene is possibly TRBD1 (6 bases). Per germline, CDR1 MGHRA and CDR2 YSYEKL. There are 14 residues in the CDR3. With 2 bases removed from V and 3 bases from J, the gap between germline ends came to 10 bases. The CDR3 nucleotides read TGCGCCAGCAGCCAACCTCCAGGGGACACTGAAGCTTTCTTT. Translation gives CASSQPPGDTEAFF.

As DNA, the CDR3 is TGTGCCAGCAGGACGGGACTAGCCTACGAGCAGTACTTC. It is translated as CASRTGLAYEQYF. The genes are TRBV28 and TRBJ2-7, with TRBD2 matching over 8 bases. Germline loops: CDR1 MDHEN, CDR2 SYDVKM. The CDR3 has 13 amino acids. Trimming removed 6 bases from V and 2 bases from J; junction bases left unmatched: 3.

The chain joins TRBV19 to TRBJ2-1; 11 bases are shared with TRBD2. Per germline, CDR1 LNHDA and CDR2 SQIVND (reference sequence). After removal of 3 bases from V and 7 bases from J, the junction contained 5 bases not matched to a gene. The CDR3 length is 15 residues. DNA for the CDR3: TGTGCCAGTAGTATCTTAGCGGGAGGGAAGAATGAGCAGTTCTTC. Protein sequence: CASSILAGGKNEQFF.

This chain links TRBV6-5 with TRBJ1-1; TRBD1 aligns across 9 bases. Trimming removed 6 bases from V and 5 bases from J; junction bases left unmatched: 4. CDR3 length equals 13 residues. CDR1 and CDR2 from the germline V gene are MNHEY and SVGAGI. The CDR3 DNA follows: TGTGCCAGCAGAACAGGGGGCAGTACTGAAGCTTTCTTT. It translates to CASRTGGSTEAFF.

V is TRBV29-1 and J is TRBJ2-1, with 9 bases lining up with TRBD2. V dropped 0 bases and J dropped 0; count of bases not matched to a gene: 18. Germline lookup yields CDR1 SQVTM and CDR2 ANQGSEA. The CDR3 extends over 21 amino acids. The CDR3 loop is CSVEDQFRGLAGRYSYNEQFF. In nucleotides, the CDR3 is TGCAGCGTTGAAGACCAATTTAGGGGACTAGCTGGACGCTACTCCTACAATGAGCAGTTCTTC.

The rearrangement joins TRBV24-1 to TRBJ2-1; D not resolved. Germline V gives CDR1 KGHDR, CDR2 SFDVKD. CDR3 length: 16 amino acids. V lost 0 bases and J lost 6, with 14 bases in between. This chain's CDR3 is CATSDLQKAHTNEQFF. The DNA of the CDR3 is TGTGCCACCAGTGATTTGCAGAAGGCGCACACCAATGAGCAGTTCTTC.

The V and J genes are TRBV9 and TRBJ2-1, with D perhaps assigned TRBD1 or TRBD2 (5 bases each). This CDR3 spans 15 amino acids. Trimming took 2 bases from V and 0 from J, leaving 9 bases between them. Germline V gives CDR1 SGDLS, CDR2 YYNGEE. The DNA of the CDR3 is TGTGCCAGCAGCGTGTCCGGGACCTCCTACAATGAGCAGTTCTTC. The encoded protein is CASSVSGTSYNEQFF.

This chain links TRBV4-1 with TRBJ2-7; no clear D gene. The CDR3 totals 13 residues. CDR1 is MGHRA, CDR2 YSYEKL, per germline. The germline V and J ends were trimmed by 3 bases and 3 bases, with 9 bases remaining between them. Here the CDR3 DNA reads TGCGCCAGCAGCCAGATGGACCGCTACGAGCAGTACTTC. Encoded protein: CASSQMDRYEQYF.

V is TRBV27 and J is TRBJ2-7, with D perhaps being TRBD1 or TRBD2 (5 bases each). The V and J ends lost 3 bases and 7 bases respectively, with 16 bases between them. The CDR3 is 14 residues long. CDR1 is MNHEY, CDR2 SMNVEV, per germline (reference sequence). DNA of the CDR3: TGTGCCAGCAGTTTCTCGGGGCCCCCTGTTGAGCAGTACTTC. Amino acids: CASSFSGPPVEQYF.